These 11 T cell receptor beta chains were sequenced from one sample in a study of blood T cell repertoires in COVID-19. Only in-frame clones appear in the TCRdb table, and some are missing; sequencing was by immunoSEQ multiplex PCR. The sample consists of some 250,000 clones, about three quarters of them appearing once. Specimen: peripheral blood. Receptors were obtained from a woman of 80 years or more with acute or convalescent COVID-19.

V usage is TRBV20-1 and J usage is TRBJ2-1; D unclear. V lost 5 bases to trimming and J lost 2 bases, with 4 bases between them. Germline V gene lookup returns CDR1 DFQATT and CDR2 SNEGSKA (reference sequence). This CDR3 has 11 residues. CDR3 region: CSAPTYNEQFF. In DNA, the CDR3 is TGCAGTGCTCCCACCTACAATGAGCAGTTCTTC.

This clone has a handful of counts. The sample carries other DNA sequences with the same CDR3. The chain has TRBV6-5 and TRBJ2-7; TRBD2 agrees at 10 bases. V trimming: 5 bases; J trimming: 1 base; junction bases outside the gene matches: 2. Germline V lookup: CDR1 MNHEY, CDR2 SVGAGI. The CDR3 covers 14 residues. The DNA of the CDR3 is TGTGCCAGCAGTCGGACTAGCGGTTCCTACGAGCAGTACTTC. This sequence encodes CASSRTSGSYEQYF.

The chain has TRBV7-9 and TRBJ2-6; D is uncertain. Trimming took 6 bases from V and 1 from J, leaving 19 bases between them. Germline V lookup: CDR1 SEHNR, CDR2 FQNEAQ (reference sequence). The CDR3 spans 18 residues. The CDR3 coding sequence is TGTGCCAGCAGACCCACCCCGTTTAACGGGTCTGGGGCCAACGTCCTGACTTTC. Translated, it gives CASRPTPFNGSGANVLTF.

In this sample, this clone turned up a few times. This chain uses TRBV7-8 with TRBJ2-4, with D possibly TRBD1 on 7 matching bases. V was shortened by 6 bases and J by 7 bases, with 10 bases between the two germline ends. CDR3 length: 12 amino acids. Germline CDR1 and CDR2: SGHVS and FQNEAQ. CDR3 in amino acids: CASSSGGNIQYF. The CDR3 coding sequence is TGTGCCAGCAGTTCAGGGGGGAACATTCAGTACTTC.

This clone showed up just a few times. V is TRBV6-4 and J is TRBJ2-1; 8 bases fit TRBD1. CDR3 length: 15 amino acids. Germline loops: CDR1 MRHNA, CDR2 SNTAGT. Trimming at V came to 4 bases and at J to 3 bases, leaving 5 bases not matched to a gene. The chain's CDR3 is CASSAGGLGYNEQFF. Written as DNA, the CDR3 is TGTGCCAGCAGTGCAGGGGGCTTGGGCTACAATGAGCAGTTCTTC.

The chain is built from TRBV12-3 or TRBV12-4 and TRBJ1-5, with D unresolved. The CDR3 covers 13 residues. Trimming removed 7 bases from V and 9 bases from J, with 16 bases in between. This CDR3 is CASTPGFLRPQHF. The DNA of the CDR3 is TGTGCCAGCACCCCGGGGTTCCTTCGGCCCCAGCATTTT.

The V gene is TRBV5-5, the J gene TRBJ1-3; 9 positions agree with TRBD1. The CDR3 has 14 residues. Germline values: CDR1 SGHKS, CDR2 YYEKEE (reference sequence). The ends lost 4 bases at V and 5 bases at J; junction bases unmatched: 4. The CDR3 sequence: CASSPGTGRNTIYF. In DNA form, the CDR3 reads TGTGCCAGCAGCCCCGGGACAGGGAGAAACACCATATATTTT.

The V and J genes are TRBV5-4 and TRBJ1-2, with D perhaps TRBD1 (6 bases). Trimming took 9 bases from V and 8 from J, leaving 20 bases between them. Germline lookup yields CDR1 SGHNT and CDR2 YYREEE (reference sequence). CDR3 size: 13 residues. CDR3 nucleotides: TGTGCCACCAATAGCGGGGGGCAAGGGGGCTACACCTTC. Amino acid sequence: CATNSGGQGGYTF. Complete variable domain (other parts from reference TRBV5-4 and TRBJ1-2): ETGVTQSPTHLIKTRGQQVTLRCSSQSGHNTVSWYQQALGQGPQFIFQYYREEENGRGNFPPRFSGLQFPNYSSELNVNALELDDSALYLCATNSGGQGGYTFGSGTRLTVV.

The chain carries TRBV2 and TRBJ1-1, with TRBD1 as a possible D gene (6 bases). The germline V gene has CDR1 SNHLY and CDR2 FYNNEI. The CDR3 contains 16 residues. Trimming cost V 5 bases and J 0 bases, with 16 bases left between them. CDR3 amino acids: CASSTRTARVNTEAFF. In DNA, the CDR3 is TGTGCCAGCAGTACCCGGACAGCTAGGGTGAACACTGAAGCTTTCTTT.

This chain uses TRBV5-1 with TRBJ2-7; 10 bases line up with TRBD2. The V gene's germline CDR1 is SGHRS and CDR2 YFSETQ. CDR3 length: 20 residues. V was pared by 2 bases and J by 0 bases, with 17 bases of the junction left unmatched. The DNA of the CDR3 is TGCGCCAGCAGCTTATCTCAACTAGCGGGACGTTTAAAGGGCTCCTACGAGCAGTACTTC. This encodes CASSLSQLAGRLKGSYEQYF. The complete variable domain, with remaining parts taken from reference TRBV5-1 and TRBJ2-7, reads KAGVTQTPRYLIKTRGQQVTLSCSPISGHRSVSWYQQTPGQGLQFLFEYFSETQRNKGNFPGRFSGRQFSNSRSEMNVSTLELGDSALYLCASSLSQLAGRLKGSYEQYFGPGTRLTVT.

The chain has TRBV5-1 and TRBJ2-2, with D tentatively TRBD1 (6 bases). Trimming stripped 4 bases from V and 5 bases from J, with 12 bases between. This CDR3 contains 14 residues. The germline V gene has CDR1 SGHRS and CDR2 YFSETQ. The CDR3 bases are TGCGCCAGCAGCCGCGATACAGGGACCGGGGAGCTGTTTTTT. Its translation: CASSRDTGTGELFF.